What follows is one T cell receptor beta chain and its context. What it recognizes is unknown. Here the CDR3 omits its conserved ending phenylalanine or tryptophan, so a read error is the likely source. TCRdb reanalysed the reads using MiXCR and keeps one entry per CDR3 protein. The sample gives a few hundred thousand distinct CDR3 sequences, under 45% of which show up once; 48% is in the top ten. The record originates from a study of T cell repertoires in cytomegalovirus infection. Turning to the study itself: Public signatures in TCR beta pointed to CMV infection and matching HLA type. General study results and limits: Cumulative public TCR beta family frequency identified CMV carriers with the relevant HLA. The study found HLA-C-restricted CMV-specific TCR beta clonotypes dominating the ex vivo response.

The CDR3 consists of 12 residues. Germline CDR1 reads SQVTM; CDR2 reads ANQGSEA. The trim removed 6 bases at V and 6 bases at J, leaving 7 bases unmatched. This clonotype was sampled from a human donor in good health (CMV status not recorded). Some clones in this sample may be carry-over from other donors' samples. The sequencing used cultured PBMCs, collected from culture after CMV antigen stimulation. The chain has TRBV29-1 and TRBJ1-2; 7 bases align to TRBD1. The CDR3 here is CSVWDSADGYTI. In DNA, the CDR3 is TGCAGCGTCTGGGACAGCGCAGATGGCTACACCATC.